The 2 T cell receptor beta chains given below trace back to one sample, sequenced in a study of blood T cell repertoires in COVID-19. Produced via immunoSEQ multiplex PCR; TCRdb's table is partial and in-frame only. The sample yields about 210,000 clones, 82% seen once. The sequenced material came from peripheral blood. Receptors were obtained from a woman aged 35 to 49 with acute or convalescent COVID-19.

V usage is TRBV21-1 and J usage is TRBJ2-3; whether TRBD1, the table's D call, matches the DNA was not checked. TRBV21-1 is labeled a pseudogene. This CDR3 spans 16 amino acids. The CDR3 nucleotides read TGTGCCAGCAGCACTAACGGAAGGGGGACACAGATGACGCAGTATTTT. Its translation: CASSTNGRGTQMTQYF.

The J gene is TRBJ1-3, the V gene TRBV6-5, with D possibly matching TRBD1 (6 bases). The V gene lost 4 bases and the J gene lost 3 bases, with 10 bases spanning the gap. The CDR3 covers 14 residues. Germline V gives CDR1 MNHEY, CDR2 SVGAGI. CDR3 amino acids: CASSSGASGNTIYF. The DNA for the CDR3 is TGTGCCAGCAGTTCAGGGGCTAGTGGAAACACCATATATTTT.